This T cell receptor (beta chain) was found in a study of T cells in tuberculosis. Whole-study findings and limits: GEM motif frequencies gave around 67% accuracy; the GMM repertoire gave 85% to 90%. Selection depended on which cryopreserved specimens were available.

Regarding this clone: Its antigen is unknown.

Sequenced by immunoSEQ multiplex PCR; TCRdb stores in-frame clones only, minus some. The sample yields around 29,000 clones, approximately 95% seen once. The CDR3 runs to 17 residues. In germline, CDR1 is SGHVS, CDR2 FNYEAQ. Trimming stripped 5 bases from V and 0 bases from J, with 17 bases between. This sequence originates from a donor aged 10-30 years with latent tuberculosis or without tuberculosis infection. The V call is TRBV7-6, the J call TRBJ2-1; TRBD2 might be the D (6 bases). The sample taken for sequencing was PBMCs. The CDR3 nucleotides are TGTGCCAGCAGCGAAAGACCGGGGGTAAGCTCCTACAATGAGCAGTTCTTC. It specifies CASSERPGVSSYNEQFF.